One sample yielded the 6 T cell receptor beta chains listed below, sequenced in a study of blood T cells in healthy people across ages (dated by TCRdb to the mid-2010s). The library was generated by 5' RACE. TCRdb shows the sequencer as Illumina HiSeq 2500. A second PCR of roughly 6 to 11 cycles was performed with a sample-barcoded 5' primer and a J-beta primer mix. Starting from the raw public reads, TCRdb applied fastp trimming at Q25, assembled clones with MiXCR and retained in-frame beta chains. For every CDR3 protein sequence, its rows merge into one entry that carries the most common genes and DNA. A total of 700,000 or so distinct CDR3 sequences appear in this sample, 40% to 45% of them only once. The ten top clones hold around 30% of the sample. Input material: blood. The receptors come from a man of 80 years or more in good health.

The chain links TRBV4-3 to TRBJ2-5; 9 positions match TRBD2. The CDR3 has 18 residues. V was clipped by 0 bases and J by 11 bases; unmatched bases: 19. Per the germline V gene, CDR1 is LGHNA and CDR2 is YSLEER. As DNA, the CDR3 is TGCGCCAGCAGCCAAGATCCGGGTGGTAGCGGGAGAGTCAATGAGCAGTACTTC. It translates to CASSQDPGGSGRVNEQYF.

This chain uses TRBV7-9 with TRBJ2-7, with 8 bases matching TRBD2. CDR3 length equals 17 residues. In germline, CDR1 is SEHNR, CDR2 FQNEAQ (reference sequence). J gave up 0 bases and V 5 bases, and 12 bases lay outside the gene matches. The CDR3 nucleotides are TGTGCCAGCAGCCCCCCACTAGCGGTAGCAACCTCCTACGAGCAGTACTTC. Protein product: CASSPPLAVATSYEQYF.

This chain joins TRBV15 and TRBJ1-1; no reliable D call. Looked up from germline, CDR1 is LNHNV and CDR2 is YYDKDF (reference sequence). This CDR3 is 16 amino acids long. V lost 0 bases and J lost 2, with 13 bases in between. For the CDR3, the DNA is TGTGCCACCAGCAGAGAAAGACAAAAGAGAAACACTGAAGCTTTCTTT. It translates to CATSRERQKRNTEAFF.

This chain joins TRBV20-1 and TRBJ1-1, with D possibly TRBD1 on 6 matching bases. The germline V gene has CDR1 DFQATT and CDR2 SNEGSKA (reference sequence). The CDR3 has 14 residues. The ends were cut back, 2 bases at V and 1 base at J, with 11 bases in the middle. CDR3 sequence: CSARIQGQNTEAFF. The CDR3 DNA reads TGCAGTGCTAGAATACAGGGACAGAACACTGAAGCTTTCTTT.

Concerning this clonotype: A much larger clone differs from this one at a single base, so this may be a read error. J is TRBJ2-3 and V is TRBV10-3; TRBD2 matches 7 bases. J was trimmed by 5 bases and V by 4 bases; bases with no gene match: 9. The CDR3 runs 15 residues. Germline-derived CDR1 and CDR2 are ENHRY and SYGVKD. The CDR3 bases are TGTGCCATCAGTGGGGGACGGGGGGACTTAGATACGCAGTATTTT. It specifies CAISGGRGDLDTQYF.

The chain combines TRBV20-1 with TRBJ2-1; D possibly corresponds to TRBD2 (5 bases). The germline V gene encodes CDR1 DFQATT and CDR2 SNEGSKA (reference sequence). The CDR3 extends over 15 amino acids. The chain's CDR3 is CSAPPASISYNEQFF. The CDR3 DNA reads TGCAGCGCCCCGCCAGCTAGCATCTCCTACAATGAGCAGTTCTTC.